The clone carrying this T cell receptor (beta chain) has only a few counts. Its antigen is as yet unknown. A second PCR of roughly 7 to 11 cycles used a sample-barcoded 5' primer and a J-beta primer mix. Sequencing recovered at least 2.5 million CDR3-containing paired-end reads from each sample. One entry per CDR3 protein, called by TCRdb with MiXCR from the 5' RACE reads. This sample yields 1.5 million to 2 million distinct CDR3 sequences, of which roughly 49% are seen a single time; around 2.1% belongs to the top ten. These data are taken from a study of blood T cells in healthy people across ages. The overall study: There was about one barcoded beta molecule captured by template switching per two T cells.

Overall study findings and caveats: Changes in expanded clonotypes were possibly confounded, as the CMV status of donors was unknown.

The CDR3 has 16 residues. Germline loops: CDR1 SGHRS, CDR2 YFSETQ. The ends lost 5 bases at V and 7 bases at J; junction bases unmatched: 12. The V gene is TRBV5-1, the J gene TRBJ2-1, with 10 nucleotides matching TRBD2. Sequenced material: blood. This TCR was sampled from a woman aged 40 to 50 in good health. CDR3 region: CASRQPLLAGKNEQFF. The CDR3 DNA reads TGCGCCAGCAGGCAGCCCCTACTAGCGGGGAAAAATGAGCAGTTCTTC.